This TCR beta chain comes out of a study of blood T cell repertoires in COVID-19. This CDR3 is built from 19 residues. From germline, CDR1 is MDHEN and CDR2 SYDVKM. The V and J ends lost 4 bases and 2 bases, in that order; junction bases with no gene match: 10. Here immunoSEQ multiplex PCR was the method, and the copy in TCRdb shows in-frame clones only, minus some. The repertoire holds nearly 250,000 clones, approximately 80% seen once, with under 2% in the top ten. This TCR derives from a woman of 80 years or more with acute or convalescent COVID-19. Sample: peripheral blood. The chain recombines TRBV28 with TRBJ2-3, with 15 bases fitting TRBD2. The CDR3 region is CASSSTIGTSGRSTDTQYF. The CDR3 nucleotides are TGTGCCAGCAGTTCGACCATAGGGACTAGCGGGAGGTCCACAGATACGCAGTATTTT.